The present T cell receptor beta chain was sequenced within a study of neoadjuvant anti-PD-1 for oral cavity cancer (TCRdb year 2021). Concerning the study at large: Three to four biweekly doses of nivolumab at 3 mg/kg were mostly administered to patients before curative-intent surgical resection. Patients who did not progress were given a fourth nivolumab dose at about day 43 and had definitive surgical resection on days 50-56. Responders were defined as patients with complete response, partial response or stable disease by RECIST 1.1; non-responders were defined as patients with progression. The parent correlative cohort included roughly 12 patients, with an approximately 33% response rate. Study-wide findings and limitations: After neoadjuvant nivolumab, non-responders showed significantly higher T cell clonality (Gini index) in PBMCs than responders did. Only a few patients per response group were included in the TCR analyses, and larger cohorts for validation were called for by the authors. Higher pretreatment blood Treg/Th17 ratios correlated with higher pretreatment blood TCRbeta clonality and lower post-treatment tumor TCRbeta clonality.

To note about this clone: The antigen it binds to is not known. Per-base qualities were not stored, and no clone one base away is much larger.

For deep sequencing of PBMC libraries, mostly 480 ng of input genomic DNA was used, and six replicates were run per sample. The immunoSEQ hsTCRbeta kit was used to prepare TCRbeta libraries, following the manufacturer's instructions. An Illumina NovaSeq 6000 S4 flow cell was used to sequence the final libraries, which had first been combined to 3 nM. Concerning the study's data processing: The immunoSEQ Analyzer handled quality control and preprocessing of the raw data. The analysis was limited to productive rearrangements, and each clonotype was defined by a unique CDR3 amino acid sequence. Repertoire clonality was estimated as the Gini-Simpson index, computed with the R package tcR. Student's t test was used to compare Gini indices, while Pearson correlation assessed associations with tumor size change. Here the immuneACCESS table is served through TCRdb, limited to in-frame sequences with V and J called. Missing clones are a known gap in these copies; in checked studies unresolved V genes cover under half, and the rest lacks a known reason. The D gene and trimming were derived from the DNA, and the V and J assignments and clone size from that table. Across this sample there are 13,000 to 15,000 clones, with 60% to 80% seen only once. Jointly, the top ten make up 3% to 3.5% of the sample.

The germline V gene (reference sequence) supplies CDR1 SGHKS and CDR2 YYEKEE. There are 17 amino acids in the CDR3, from cysteine to phenylalanine inclusive. Just the 51-base CDR3 DNA is kept, in frame starting at base 1. From V the trimming removes 0 bases and from J it removes 3 bases, while the gene matches leave 11 bases of the junction unaccounted for. The time point tag for this specimen amounts to: before neoadjuvant nivolumab. Patients had been newly diagnosed with stage II-IVA oral cavity squamous cell carcinoma, and no prior systemic or radiation treatment had been given to the patients. Everyone in the cohort had locally advanced, HPV-negative oral cavity squamous cell carcinoma. Peripheral blood mononuclear cells were analyzed directly and were not maintained or expanded in culture. Samples were obtained from a longitudinal correlative study of a single-arm phase II trial of neoadjuvant nivolumab in oral cavity squamous cell carcinoma. Genomic DNA-based TCRbeta sequencing was performed on subject-matched pre- and post-treatment PBMCs and tumors from three responders and three non-responders. Peripheral blood mononuclear cells were drawn once before nivolumab treatment and a second time after treatment, when surgery took place. Genomic DNA was isolated from PBMCs using the Maxwell RSC DNA from Cells kit.

This clonotype was obtained from a person between 35 and 79 years old with oral cavity squamous cell carcinoma. Material: PBMCs, obtained before nivolumab (anti-PD-1) treatment. The chain was built from TRBV5-5 and TRBJ2-7, with 8 junctional bases fitting TRBD2. CDR3 reads: CASSLAEFLAGRYEQYF. The DNA is TGTGCCAGCAGCTTGGCCGAGTTTCTAGCGGGCCGCTACGAGCAGTACTTC.